This entry lists 12 T cell receptor beta chains sequenced from one sample in a study of T cell repertoires in cytomegalovirus infection. These receptors' targets are unknown. A single record per CDR3 protein comes from TCRdb applying MiXCR to the reads. The sample consists of roughly 49,000 distinct CDR3 sequences, about a fifth of them appearing once. The input for sequencing was CD8+ T cells from cultured PBMCs, taken from culture after CMV antigen stimulation. These receptors all come from a human donor in good health (CMV status not recorded). Some clones in this sample may be carry-over from other donors' samples.

The chain joins TRBV27 to TRBJ1-1; D is ambiguous. Trimming took 4 bases from V and 1 from J, leaving 13 bases between them. This CDR3 contains 15 residues. CDR1 is MNHEY and CDR2 is SMNVEV in the germline V gene (reference sequence). The CDR3 region has the DNA TGTGCCAGCAGTTCCCGTCAGGCGACGAACACTGAAGCTTTCTTT. Protein sequence: CASSSRQATNTEAFF.

This clonotype was counted only a few times. This chain uses TRBV7-9 with TRBJ2-7; the D call may be TRBD1 or TRBD2 (6 bases each). This CDR3 has 15 residues. V was trimmed by 5 bases and J by 2 bases, leaving 16 bases between them. Germline V CDR1 and CDR2: SEHNR, FQNEAQ (reference sequence). CDR3 loop: CASSLDGGAAYEQYF. The CDR3 DNA reads as TGTGCCAGCAGCCTAGACGGGGGCGCAGCCTACGAGCAGTACTTC.

This clonotype occurred a few times. The chain has TRBV6-1 and TRBJ2-1; no reliable D call. Germline lookup yields CDR1 MNHNS and CDR2 SASEGT. The CDR3 runs to 11 residues. Trimming cost V 8 bases and J 4 bases, with 6 bases left between them. CDR3 in amino acids: CASDRYNEQFF. The CDR3 DNA is TGTGCCAGCGACCGTTACAATGAGCAGTTCTTC.

The chain carries TRBV6-6 and TRBJ2-1; a possible D gene is TRBD2 (5 bases). CDR3 length equals 16 residues. Germline V gene data show CDR1 as MNHNY and CDR2 as SVGAGI (reference sequence). Trimming took 5 bases from V and 0 from J, leaving 14 bases between them. DNA for the CDR3: TGTGCCAGCAGTCCAAAACTAGGAGTCTCCTACAATGAGCAGTTCTTC. Protein sequence: CASSPKLGVSYNEQFF.

The sample holds one count of this clonotype. This rearrangement joins TRBV7-4 to TRBJ2-2, with D perhaps TRBD1 or TRBD2 (5 bases each). Germline loops: CDR1 SGHVT, CDR2 SQSDAQ. With 9 bases removed from V and 4 bases from J, the gap between germline ends came to 12 bases. The CDR3 runs to 13 residues. CDR3 nucleotides: TGTGCCAGTGGGGGACCGAGCACCGGGGAGCTGTTTTTT. This encodes CASGGPSTGELFF.

This clonotype was seen repeatedly, ten times or more. The chain has TRBV7-2 and TRBJ2-3; D possibly corresponds to TRBD2 (5 bases). The CDR3 contains 16 residues. The germline V gene encodes CDR1 SGHTA and CDR2 FQGNSA. Trimming shortened V by 5 bases and J by 0 bases, and 15 bases separated the two germline ends. Here the CDR3 reads CASSLTRLLSTDTQYF. Here the CDR3 DNA reads TGTGCCAGCAGCCTAACCCGACTACTTAGCACAGATACGCAGTATTTT.

The sample holds many counts of this clonotype. The genes are TRBV28 and TRBJ1-1, with no clear D. The ends were cut back, 2 bases at V and 1 base at J, with 11 bases in the middle. CDR3 length equals 15 residues. Germline CDR1 reads MDHEN; CDR2 reads SYDVKM. The CDR3 loop is CASSLGFSGNTEAFF. The CDR3 region has the DNA TGTGCCAGCAGTTTAGGGTTCTCAGGGAACACTGAAGCTTTCTTT.

V is TRBV7-9 and J is TRBJ2-3; 9 bases are shared with TRBD1. V trimming: 3 bases; J trimming: 4 bases; junction bases outside the gene matches: 2. CDR1 is SEHNR and CDR2 is FQNEAQ in the germline V gene (reference sequence). There are 14 residues in the CDR3. Here the CDR3 reads CASSLTGGADTQYF. The CDR3, as DNA: TGTGCCAGCAGCTTGACAGGGGGAGCAGATACGCAGTATTTT.

The chain carries TRBV11-3 and TRBJ2-3; D may be TRBD1 or TRBD2 (5 bases each). With 3 bases removed from V and 6 bases from J, the gap between germline ends came to 13 bases. Germline V gene sequence: CDR1 SGHNT, CDR2 YENEEA. The CDR3 has 14 amino acids. The DNA of the CDR3 is TGTGCCAGCAGCTTTAAAGCCGAGGGGGATACGCAGTATTTT. Residues: CASSFKAEGDTQYF.

This clonotype came up once. This chain links TRBV7-2 with TRBJ1-2; D gene unclear. In germline, CDR1 is SGHTA, CDR2 FQGNSA. With 0 bases removed from V and 2 bases from J, the gap between germline ends came to 16 bases. This CDR3 region has 17 residues. DNA for the CDR3: TGTGCCAGCAGCTTAGCTTTGGGCTTAGACCAGAACTATGGCTACACCTTC. Its translation: CASSLALGLDQNYGYTF.

The genes are TRBV12-3 or TRBV12-4 and TRBJ2-1; maybe TRBD1 (5 bases). The CDR3 extends over 15 amino acids. V lost 7 bases to trimming and J lost 2 bases, with 15 bases between them. CDR3 nucleotides: TGTGCCAGCACCATAGAGCCAGGGACCTACAATGAGCAGTTCTTC. Translating it yields CASTIEPGTYNEQFF.

V usage is TRBV7-8 and J usage is TRBJ2-1; 9 bases are shared with TRBD2. Germline V gives CDR1 SGHVS, CDR2 FQNEAQ. The CDR3 totals 17 residues. V lost 5 bases and J lost 7; bases outside the gene matches: 15. CDR3 protein: CASSASPASGAPNEQFF. Here the CDR3 DNA reads TGTGCCAGCAGCGCCTCGCCGGCTAGCGGGGCCCCGAATGAGCAGTTCTTC.